This T cell receptor beta chain comes out of a study of T cell changes during pregnancy in multiple sclerosis. The germline V gene has CDR1 MNHNY and CDR2 SVGAGI (reference sequence). Trimming pared 8 bases from V and 2 bases from J, leaving 14 bases between. This CDR3 contains 14 residues. The repertoire was sequenced with immunoSEQ multiplex PCR; TCRdb's copy has only in-frame clones and lacks some. The sample records approximately 65,000 clones, about 90% being singletons. The rearrangement uses TRBV6-6 and TRBJ2-3; D might be TRBD1 (7 bases). The sequence was collected from a female donor in good health, enrolled as a control in a pregnancy study. This specimen consisted of peripheral blood, obtained in the third trimester of pregnancy. CDR3 protein: CASCRQGLTDTQYF. CDR3 sequence (DNA): TGTGCCAGCTGCAGACAGGGACTCACAGATACGCAGTATTTT.